This T cell receptor (beta chain) is from a study of T cells in Graves' hyperthyroidism and ophthalmopathy. Study observations and caveats: Blood also held most thyroid clonotypes expanded beyond 0.001.

Reasons for excluding patients were uncontrolled infection, other autoimmune disease, pregnancy or lactation. TCR beta CDR3 regions were amplified from RNA transcripts. An initial round of RT-PCR targeting the TCR CDR3 relied on the HTBI primer set. One entry per CDR3 protein results from TCRdb running MiXCR on the multiplex PCR reads. The sample records roughly 710,000 distinct CDR3 sequences, around 40% being singletons. Germline V gene data show CDR1 as SEHNR and CDR2 as FQNEAQ (reference sequence). The CDR3 is made up of 15 amino acids. Trimming shortened V by 5 bases and J by 0 bases, and 14 bases separated the two germline ends. This clonotype was detected ten times or more. Its antigen remains unknown.

The clonotype was recovered from a middle-aged woman with Graves' hyperthyroidism. V usage is TRBV7-9 and J usage is TRBJ2-7; D may be TRBD1 (6 bases). The specimen sequenced was blood. CDR3 bases: TGTGCCAGCAGCGGTCAGGGGCTGGACTCCTACGAGCAGTACTTC. The encoded protein is CASSGQGLDSYEQYF.